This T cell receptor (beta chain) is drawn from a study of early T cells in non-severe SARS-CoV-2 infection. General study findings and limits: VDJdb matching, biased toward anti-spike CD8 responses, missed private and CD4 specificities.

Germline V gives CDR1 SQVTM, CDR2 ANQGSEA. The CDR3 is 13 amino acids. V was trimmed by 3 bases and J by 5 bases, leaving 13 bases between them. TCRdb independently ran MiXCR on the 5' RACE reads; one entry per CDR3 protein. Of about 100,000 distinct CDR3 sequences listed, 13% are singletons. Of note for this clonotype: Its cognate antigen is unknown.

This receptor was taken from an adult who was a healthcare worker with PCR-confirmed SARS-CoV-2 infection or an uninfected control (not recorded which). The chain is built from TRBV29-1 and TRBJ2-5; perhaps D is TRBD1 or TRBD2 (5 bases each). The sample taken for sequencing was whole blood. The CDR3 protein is CSVDEGILETQYF. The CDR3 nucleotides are TGCAGCGTTGATGAGGGGATTTTGGAGACCCAGTACTTC.